This T cell receptor beta chain stems from a study of T-cell reconstitution after alpha-beta-depleted transplantation in children. Broader study findings: Roughly two months post-transplant, alpha-beta T cells reportedly originated from several hundred graft clones that had expanded. Some patients showed high day-60 TCRbeta diversity, which derived from surviving recipient T cells and thymic progenitors. At the one-year point after transplant, T-cell counts and TCRbeta diversity were found to come mostly from T cells that had been newly produced.

About this clonotype itself: The antigen is undetermined.

Using unique molecular identifiers, the investigators prepared the TCRbeta library. Each CDR3 protein gets one entry after TCRdb re-called the PCR reads with MiXCR. The sample yields about 830,000 distinct CDR3 sequences, around 15% seen once. The germline V gene encodes CDR1 MNHEY and CDR2 SVGAGI. Trimming stripped 0 bases from V and 3 bases from J, with 5 bases between. The CDR3 sequence is 13 residues long. The sample in question was PBMCs, mostly from graft donor cells, obtained 360 days after TCRalphabeta/CD19-depleted stem cell transplant. The J gene is TRBJ1-2, the V gene TRBV6-5, with D uncertain. This receptor was obtained from a male patient aged 5 to 17 who had a stem cell transplant for acute lymphoblastic leukemia, so the T cells may come from the graft donor. The CDR3 sequence: CASSYSLYYGYTF. In DNA form, the CDR3 reads TGTGCCAGCAGTTACTCTTTATACTATGGCTACACCTTC.